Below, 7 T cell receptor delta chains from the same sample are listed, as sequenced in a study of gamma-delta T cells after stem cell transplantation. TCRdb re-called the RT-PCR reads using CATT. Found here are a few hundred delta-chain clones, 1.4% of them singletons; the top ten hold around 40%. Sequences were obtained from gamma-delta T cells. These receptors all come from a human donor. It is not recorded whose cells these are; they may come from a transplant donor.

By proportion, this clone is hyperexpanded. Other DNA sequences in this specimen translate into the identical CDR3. The CDR3 DNA sequence: TGTGCCTGTGACTCCCTCGTACTGGGGGATACGACCGATAAACTCATCTTT. Protein product: CACDSLVLGDTTDKLIF. The chain couples TRDV2 to TRDJ1, with 13 bases that match TRDD3. The J segment lost 2 bases and the V segment lost 3 bases, leaving 8 bases of the junction unmatched. The length of the CDR3 is 17 residues. CDR1 GEAIGNYY and CDR2 EKD come from the germline V gene.

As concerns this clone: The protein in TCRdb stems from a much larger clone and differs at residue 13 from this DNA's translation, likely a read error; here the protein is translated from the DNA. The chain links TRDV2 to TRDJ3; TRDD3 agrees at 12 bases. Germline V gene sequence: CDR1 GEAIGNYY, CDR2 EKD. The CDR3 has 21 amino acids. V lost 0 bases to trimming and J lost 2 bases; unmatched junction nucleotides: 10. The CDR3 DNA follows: TGTGCCTGTGACACCGTACTGGGGGATACATCCAGCCCCTGGGACACCCGACAGATGTTTTTC. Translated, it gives CACDTVLGDTSSPWDTRQMFF.

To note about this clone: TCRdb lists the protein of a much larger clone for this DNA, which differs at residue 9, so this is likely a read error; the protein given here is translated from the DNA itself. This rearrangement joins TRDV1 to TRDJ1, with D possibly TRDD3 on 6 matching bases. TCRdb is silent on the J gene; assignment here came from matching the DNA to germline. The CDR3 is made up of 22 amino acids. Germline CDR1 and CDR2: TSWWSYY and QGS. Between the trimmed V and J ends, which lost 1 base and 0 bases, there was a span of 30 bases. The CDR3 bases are TGTGCTCTTGGGGAACGACCCAAAAGCCTGGGGCCCCGTGGGGATTACACCGATAAACTCATCTTT. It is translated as CALGERPKSLGPRGDYTDKLIF.

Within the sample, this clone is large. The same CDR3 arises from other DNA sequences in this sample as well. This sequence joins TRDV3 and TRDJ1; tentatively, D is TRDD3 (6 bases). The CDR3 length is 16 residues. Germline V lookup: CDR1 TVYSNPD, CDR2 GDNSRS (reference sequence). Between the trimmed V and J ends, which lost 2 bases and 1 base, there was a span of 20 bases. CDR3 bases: TGTGCCTTTGAAGTTTTTGGGGGTACGCTCACCGATAAACTCATCTTT. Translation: CAFEVFGGTLTDKLIF.

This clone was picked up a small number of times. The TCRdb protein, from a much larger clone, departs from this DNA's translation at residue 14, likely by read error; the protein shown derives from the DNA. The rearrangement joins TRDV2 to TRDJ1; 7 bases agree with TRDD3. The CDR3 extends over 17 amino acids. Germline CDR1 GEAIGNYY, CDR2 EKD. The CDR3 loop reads CACDTVAGGPYTDRLIF. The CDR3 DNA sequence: TGTGCCTGTGACACCGTGGCTGGGGGTCCCTACACCGATAGACTCATCTTT.

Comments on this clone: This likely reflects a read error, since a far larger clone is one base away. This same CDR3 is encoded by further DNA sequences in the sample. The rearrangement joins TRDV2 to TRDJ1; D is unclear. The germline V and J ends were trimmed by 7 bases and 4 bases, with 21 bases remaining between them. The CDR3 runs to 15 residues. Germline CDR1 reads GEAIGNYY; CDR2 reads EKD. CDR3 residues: CACDSISDRLDKLIF. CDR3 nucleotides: TGTGCCTGCGACTCCATCTCCGATCGTCTCGATAAACTCATCTTT.

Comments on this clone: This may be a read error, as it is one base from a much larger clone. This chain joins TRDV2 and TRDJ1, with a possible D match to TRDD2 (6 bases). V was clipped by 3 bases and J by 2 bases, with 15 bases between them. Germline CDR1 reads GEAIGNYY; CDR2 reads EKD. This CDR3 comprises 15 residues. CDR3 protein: CACDVLLRDTDKLIF. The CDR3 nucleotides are TGTGCCTGTGACGTCCTACTGAGGGATACCGATAAACTCATCTTT.